The T cell receptor (beta chain) described here comes from a study of T cells after yellow fever vaccination. This clonotype was seen repeatedly, ten times or more. Germline-derived CDR1 and CDR2 are SGHKS and YYEKEE (reference sequence). Between the trimmed V and J ends, which lost 4 bases and 2 bases, there was a span of 10 bases. The CDR3 has 14 amino acids. MiXCR, applied by TCRdb to the 5' RACE reads, yields one record per CDR3 protein. The sample contains about 310,000 distinct CDR3 sequences, roughly 3.5% of which appear only once. This material consisted of PBMCs, taken on the day of the yellow fever booster vaccination. This sequence was found in a man aged 18 to 30 who received the YFV17D yellow fever vaccine. The V gene is TRBV5-5, the J gene TRBJ1-5; D is perhaps TRBD1 (5 bases). The CDR3 sequence: CASSLRVGNQPQHF. CDR3 nucleotides: TGTGCCAGCAGCCTCAGGGTGGGCAATCAGCCCCAGCATTTT.